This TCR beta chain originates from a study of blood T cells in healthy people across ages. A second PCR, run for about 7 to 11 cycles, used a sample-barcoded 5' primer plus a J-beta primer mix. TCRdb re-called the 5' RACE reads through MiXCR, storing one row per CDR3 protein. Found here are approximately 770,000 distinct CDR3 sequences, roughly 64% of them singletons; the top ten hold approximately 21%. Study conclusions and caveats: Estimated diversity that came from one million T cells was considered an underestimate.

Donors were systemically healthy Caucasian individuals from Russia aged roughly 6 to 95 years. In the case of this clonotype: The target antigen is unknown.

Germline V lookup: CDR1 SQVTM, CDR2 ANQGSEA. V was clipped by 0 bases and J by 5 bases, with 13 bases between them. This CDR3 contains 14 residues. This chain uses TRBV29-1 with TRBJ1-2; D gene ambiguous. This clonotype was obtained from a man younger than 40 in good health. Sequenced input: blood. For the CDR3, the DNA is TGCAGCGTTGAAGACTGGGAGAATGGATATGGCTACACCTTC. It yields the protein CSVEDWENGYGYTF.